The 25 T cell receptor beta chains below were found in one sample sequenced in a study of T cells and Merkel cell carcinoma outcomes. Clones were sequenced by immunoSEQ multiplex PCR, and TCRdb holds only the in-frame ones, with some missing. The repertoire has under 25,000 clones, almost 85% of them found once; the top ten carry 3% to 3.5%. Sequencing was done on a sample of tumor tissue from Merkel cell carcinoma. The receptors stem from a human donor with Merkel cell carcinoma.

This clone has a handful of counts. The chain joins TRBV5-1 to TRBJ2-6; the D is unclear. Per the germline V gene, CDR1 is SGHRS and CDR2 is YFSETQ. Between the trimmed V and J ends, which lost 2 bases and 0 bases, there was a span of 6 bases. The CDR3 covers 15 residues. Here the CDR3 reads CASSLYPSGANVLTF. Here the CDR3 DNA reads TGCGCCAGCAGCTTATATCCCTCTGGGGCCAACGTCCTGACTTTC.

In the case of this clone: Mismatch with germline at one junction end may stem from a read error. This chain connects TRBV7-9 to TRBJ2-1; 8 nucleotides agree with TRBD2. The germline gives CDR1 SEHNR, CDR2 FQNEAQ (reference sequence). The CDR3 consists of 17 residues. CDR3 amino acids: CVSSSVAGTSSYNEQFF. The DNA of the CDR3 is TGTGTCAGCAGCTCGGTAGCGGGAACAAGCTCCTACAATGAGCAGTTCTTC. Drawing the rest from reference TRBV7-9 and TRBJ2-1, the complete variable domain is DTGVSQNPRHKITKRGQNVTFRCDPISEHNRLYWYRQTLGQGPEFLTYFQNEAQLEKSRLLSDRFSAERPKGSFSTLEIQRTEQGDSAMYLCVSSSVAGTSSYNEQFFGPGTRLTVL.

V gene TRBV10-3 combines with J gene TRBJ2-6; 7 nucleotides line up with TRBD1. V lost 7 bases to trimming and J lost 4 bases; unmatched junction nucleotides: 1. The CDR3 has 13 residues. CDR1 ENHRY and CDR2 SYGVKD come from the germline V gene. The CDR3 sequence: CAIKGAGANVLTF. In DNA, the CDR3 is TGTGCCATCAAGGGGGCAGGGGCCAACGTCCTGACTTTC.

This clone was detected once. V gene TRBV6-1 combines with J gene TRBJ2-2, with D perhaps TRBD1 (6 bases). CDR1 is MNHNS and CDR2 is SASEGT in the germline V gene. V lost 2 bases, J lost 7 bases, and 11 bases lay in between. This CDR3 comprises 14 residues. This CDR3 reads CASSEPGQFGELFF. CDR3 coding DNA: TGTGCCAGCAGTGAACCCGGACAGTTCGGGGAGCTGTTTTTT.

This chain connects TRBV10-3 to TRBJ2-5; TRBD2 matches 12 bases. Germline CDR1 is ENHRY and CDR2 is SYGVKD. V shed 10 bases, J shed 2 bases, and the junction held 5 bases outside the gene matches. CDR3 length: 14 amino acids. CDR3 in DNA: TGTGCCACCGGACTAGCGGGGAAGCAAGAGACCCAGTACTTC. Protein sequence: CATGLAGKQETQYF.

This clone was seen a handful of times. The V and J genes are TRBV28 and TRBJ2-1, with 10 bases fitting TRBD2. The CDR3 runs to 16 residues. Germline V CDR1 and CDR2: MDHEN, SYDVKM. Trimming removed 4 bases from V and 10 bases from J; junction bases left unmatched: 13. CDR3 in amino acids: CASSWGGSSGSAEQFF. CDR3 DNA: TGTGCCAGCAGTTGGGGCGGGTCTAGCGGGAGTGCAGAGCAGTTCTTC. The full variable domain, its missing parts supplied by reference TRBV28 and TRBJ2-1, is DVKVTQSSRYLVKRTGEKVFLECVQDMDHENMFWYRQDPGLGLRLIYFSYDVKMKEKGDIPEGYSVSREKKERFSLILESASTNQTSMYLCASSWGGSSGSAEQFFGPGTRLTVL.

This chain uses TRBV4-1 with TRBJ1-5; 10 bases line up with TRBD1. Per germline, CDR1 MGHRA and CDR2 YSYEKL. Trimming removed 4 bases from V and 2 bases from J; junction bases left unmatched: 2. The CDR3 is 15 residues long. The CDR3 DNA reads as TGCGCCAGCAGCCCGACAGGGGGCGGCAATCAGCCCCAGCATTTT. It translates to CASSPTGGGNQPQHF.

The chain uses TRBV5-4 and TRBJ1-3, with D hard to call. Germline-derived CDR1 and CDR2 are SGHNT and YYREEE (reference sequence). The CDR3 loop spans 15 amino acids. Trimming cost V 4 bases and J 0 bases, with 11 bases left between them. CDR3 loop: CASSTLADSGNTIYF. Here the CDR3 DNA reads TGTGCCAGCAGCACCCTCGCAGACTCTGGAAACACCATATATTTT.

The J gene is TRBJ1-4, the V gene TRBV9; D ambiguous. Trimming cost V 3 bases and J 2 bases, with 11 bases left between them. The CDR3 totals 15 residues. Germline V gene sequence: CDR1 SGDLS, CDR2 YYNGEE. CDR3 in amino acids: CASSGGRTTNEKLFF. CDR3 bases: TGTGCCAGCAGCGGAGGACGGACTACTAATGAAAAACTGTTTTTT.

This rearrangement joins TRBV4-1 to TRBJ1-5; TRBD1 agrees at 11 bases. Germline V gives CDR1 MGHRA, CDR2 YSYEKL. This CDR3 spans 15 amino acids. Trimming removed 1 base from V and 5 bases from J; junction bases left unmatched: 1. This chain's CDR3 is CASSQGTGGYQPQHF. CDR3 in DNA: TGCGCCAGCAGCCAAGGGACAGGGGGCTATCAGCCCCAGCATTTT.

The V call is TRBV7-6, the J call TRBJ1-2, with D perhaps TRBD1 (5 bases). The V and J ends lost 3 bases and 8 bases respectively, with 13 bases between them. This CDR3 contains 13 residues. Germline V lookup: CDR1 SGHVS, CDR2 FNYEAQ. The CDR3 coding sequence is TGTGCCAGCAGCTTGGGAGGGGCGCAAGGCTACACCTTC. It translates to CASSLGGAQGYTF.

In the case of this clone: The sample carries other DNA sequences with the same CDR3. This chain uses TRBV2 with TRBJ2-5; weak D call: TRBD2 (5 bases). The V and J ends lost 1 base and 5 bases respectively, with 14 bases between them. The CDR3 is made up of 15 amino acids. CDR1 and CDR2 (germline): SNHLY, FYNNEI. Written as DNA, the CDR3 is TGTGCCAGCAGTGAAGGGTTGAGGGCGGAGGAGACCCAGTACTTC. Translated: CASSEGLRAEETQYF.

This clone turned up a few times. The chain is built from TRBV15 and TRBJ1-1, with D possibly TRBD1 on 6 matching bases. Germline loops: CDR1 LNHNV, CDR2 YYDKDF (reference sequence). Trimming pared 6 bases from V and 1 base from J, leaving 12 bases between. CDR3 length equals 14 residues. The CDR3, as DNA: TGTGCCACCAGAGGGGGGGGTTCGAACACTGAAGCTTTCTTT. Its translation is CATRGGGSNTEAFF.

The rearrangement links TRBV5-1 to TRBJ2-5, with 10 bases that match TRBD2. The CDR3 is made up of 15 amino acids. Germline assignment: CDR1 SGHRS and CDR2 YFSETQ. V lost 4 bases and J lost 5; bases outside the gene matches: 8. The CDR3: CASSRQAGGRETQYF. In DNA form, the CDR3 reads TGCGCCAGCAGCCGTCAAGCGGGGGGGCGGGAGACCCAGTACTTC. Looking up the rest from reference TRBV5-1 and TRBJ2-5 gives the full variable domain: KAGVTQTPRYLIKTRGQQVTLSCSPISGHRSVSWYQQTPGQGLQFLFEYFSETQRNKGNFPGRFSGRQFSNSRSEMNVSTLELGDSALYLCASSRQAGGRETQYFGPGTRLLVL.

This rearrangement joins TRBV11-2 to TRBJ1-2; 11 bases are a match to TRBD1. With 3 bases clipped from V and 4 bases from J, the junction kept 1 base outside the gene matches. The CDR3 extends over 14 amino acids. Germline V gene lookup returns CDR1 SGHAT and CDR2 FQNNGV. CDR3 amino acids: CASSFGTGGYGYTF. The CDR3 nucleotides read TGTGCCAGCAGCTTCGGGACAGGGGGCTATGGCTACACCTTC.

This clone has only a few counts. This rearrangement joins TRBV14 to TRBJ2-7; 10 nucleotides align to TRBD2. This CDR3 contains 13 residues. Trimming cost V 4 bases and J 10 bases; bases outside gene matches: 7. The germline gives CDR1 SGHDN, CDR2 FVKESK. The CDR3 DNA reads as TGTGCCAGCAGCCCTAGCGGGAGACAGTTTCAGTACTTC. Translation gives CASSPSGRQFQYF.

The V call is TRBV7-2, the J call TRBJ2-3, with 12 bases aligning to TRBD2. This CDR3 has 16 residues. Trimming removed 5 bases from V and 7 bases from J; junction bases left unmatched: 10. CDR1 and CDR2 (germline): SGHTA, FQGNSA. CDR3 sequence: CASSPQLAGGLNTQYF. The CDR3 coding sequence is TGTGCCAGCAGCCCCCAACTAGCGGGGGGACTTAATACGCAGTATTTT.

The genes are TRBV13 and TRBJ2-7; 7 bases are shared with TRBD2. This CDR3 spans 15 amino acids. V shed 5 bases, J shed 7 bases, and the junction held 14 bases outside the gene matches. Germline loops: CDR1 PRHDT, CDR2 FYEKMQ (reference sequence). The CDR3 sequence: CASSPPGEGPWEQYF. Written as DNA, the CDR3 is TGTGCCAGCAGCCCGCCTGGGGAGGGACCCTGGGAGCAGTACTTC.

The CDR3 coding sequence is TGTGCCAGCTCACCACTAGCGGGCACCTACAATGAGCAGTTCTTC. Amino acids: CASSPLAGTYNEQFF. The rearrangement joins TRBV18 to TRBJ2-1; 7 nucleotides align to TRBD2. Germline-derived CDR1 and CDR2 are KGHSH and LQKENI. This CDR3 is 15 amino acids long. Losses at the gene ends were 1 base for V and 2 bases for J; bases not matched to a gene: 2.

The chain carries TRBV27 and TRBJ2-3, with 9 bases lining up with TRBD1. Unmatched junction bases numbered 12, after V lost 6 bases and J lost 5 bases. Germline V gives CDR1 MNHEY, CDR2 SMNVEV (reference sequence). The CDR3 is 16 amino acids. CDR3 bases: TGTGCCAGCAGCCTCACAGGGGGCGCTTTTTTAGATACGCAGTATTTT. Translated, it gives CASSLTGGAFLDTQYF.

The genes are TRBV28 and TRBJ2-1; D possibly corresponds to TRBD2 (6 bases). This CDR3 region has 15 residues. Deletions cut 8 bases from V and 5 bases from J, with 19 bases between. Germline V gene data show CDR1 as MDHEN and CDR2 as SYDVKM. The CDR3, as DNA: TGTGCCAGCGCCAGGAGGGCCGATTTGAACAATGAGCAGTTCTTC. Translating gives CASARRADLNNEQFF.

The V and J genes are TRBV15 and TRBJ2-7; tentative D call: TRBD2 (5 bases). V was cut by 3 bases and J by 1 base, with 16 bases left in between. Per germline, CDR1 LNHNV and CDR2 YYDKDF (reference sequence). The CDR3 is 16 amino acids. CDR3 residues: CATSSDRAPGSYEQYF. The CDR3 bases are TGTGCCACCAGCAGTGACCGGGCCCCGGGGTCCTACGAGCAGTACTTC.

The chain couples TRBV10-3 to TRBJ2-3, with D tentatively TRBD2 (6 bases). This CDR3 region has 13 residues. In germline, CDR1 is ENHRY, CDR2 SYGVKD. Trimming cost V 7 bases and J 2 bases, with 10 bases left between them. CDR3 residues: CAITGGVTDTQYF. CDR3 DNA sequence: TGTGCCATCACGGGCGGGGTCACAGATACGCAGTATTTT.

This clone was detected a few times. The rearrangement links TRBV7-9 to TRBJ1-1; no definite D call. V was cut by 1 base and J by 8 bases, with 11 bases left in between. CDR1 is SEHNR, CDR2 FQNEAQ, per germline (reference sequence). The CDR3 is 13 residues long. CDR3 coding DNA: TGTGCCAGCAGCTTAGACTTTGCAGCCGAAGCTTTCTTT. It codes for CASSLDFAAEAFF. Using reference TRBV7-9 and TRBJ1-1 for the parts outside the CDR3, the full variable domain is DTGVSQNPRHKITKRGQNVTFRCDPISEHNRLYWYRQTLGQGPEFLTYFQNEAQLEKSRLLSDRFSAERPKGSFSTLEIQRTEQGDSAMYLCASSLDFAAEAFFGQGTRLTVV.

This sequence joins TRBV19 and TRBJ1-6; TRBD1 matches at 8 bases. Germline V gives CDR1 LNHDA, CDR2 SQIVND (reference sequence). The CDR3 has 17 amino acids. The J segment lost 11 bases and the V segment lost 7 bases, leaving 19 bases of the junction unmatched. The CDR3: CASTTTGVTLTGAPLHF. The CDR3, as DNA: TGTGCCAGTACTACGACAGGGGTTACTCTTACGGGGGCACCCCTCCACTTT.